Reported below is one TCR beta chain. Its antigen remains unidentified. Base qualities are missing; no much larger clone stands one base away. Cut back by 8 bases and 6 bases, the V and J ends lie 12 bases apart. The CDR3, from cysteine to phenylalanine, totals 12 residues. Only the CDR3 DNA is retained, 36 bases long and in frame from the first base. Via the germline V gene, CDR1 is MNHEY and CDR2 SVGAGI. The record originates from a study of blood T cell repertoires in COVID-19 (dated by TCRdb to 2020 to 2022). The study in broad terms: Samples from collaborators originated in the United States, Italy and Spain and spanned both the acute and convalescent phases of COVID-19. The prospective study material was composed of cDNA or gDNA derived from T cells, B-cell-depleted T cells, or PBMCs. Subjects who had been exposed to COVID-19, were actively infected with it, or had recovered from it provided the deeply sampled blood TCRbeta repertoires that made up the dataset. The repertoires were released in a freely available public database meant as a resource for research on the immune response to SARS-CoV-2. Samples came from the ongoing ImmuneRACE study (first 160 participants) plus 1,254 subjects from 6 global collaborators. Nearly every sample came with metadata listing a de-identified subject ID, COVID-19 status, age in years and sex. Where available, HLA class I and class II types were taken from metadata supplied by the sample provider and were not determined by assay-based typing.

General findings and caveats noted by the study authors: Clinical and demographic metadata were provided uncurated, with the amount varying by source and participant.

Participants in the prospective study were enrolled through a virtual design, were aged roughly 18 to 90 years, and lived in approximately 25 United States geographic areas. In the prospective study, cohorts were assigned on the basis of participant-reported clinical history obtained from a screening survey and a study questionnaire. Recovered participants in ImmuneRACE Cohort 3 were defined as having two consecutive negative NP/OP PCR tests, clearance from a healthcare professional, or resolution of symptoms. Each participant in the prospective study had whole blood, serum and a nasopharyngeal or oropharyngeal swab collected by mobile phlebotomists. Prospective study participants could optionally give additional blood draws and questionnaires over a roughly 2-month period. Before DNA extraction, blood samples from the prospective study were shipped at room temperature or frozen. The immunoSEQ Assay, a bias-controlled multiplex PCR, was used to amplify TCRbeta CDR3 regions from genomic DNA. The original methods were these. The number of nucleated cells in each sample was estimated from the amplification of reference gene primers within the assay. To quantify the absolute abundance of each unique TCRbeta CDR3 rearrangement, sequence reads were collapsed and filtered. Productive Simpson clonality was computed per sample as the square root of Simpson's diversity index over productive rearrangements. Not all clones reach the TCRdb copy of this immuneACCESS table, which keeps in-frame sequences only. Checked studies attribute under half of the gap to unresolved V genes and leave the rest unexplained. Clonal size and the V and J genes are those of that table, whereas D and trimming came from the DNA. The sample contains approximately 300,000 clones, just over 85% of them found a single time. The ten largest account for 8% to 13% of the sample.

The clonotype originates from a young woman who had recovered from COVID-19. Here the chain combines TRBV6-5 and TRBJ2-3, with the D segment identity uncertain. Sequences were obtained from PBMCs or T cells enriched from blood (not recorded which). The CDR3 reads CASSFEADTQYF. The bases read TGTGCCAGCTCGTTTGAGGCGGATACGCAGTATTTT.